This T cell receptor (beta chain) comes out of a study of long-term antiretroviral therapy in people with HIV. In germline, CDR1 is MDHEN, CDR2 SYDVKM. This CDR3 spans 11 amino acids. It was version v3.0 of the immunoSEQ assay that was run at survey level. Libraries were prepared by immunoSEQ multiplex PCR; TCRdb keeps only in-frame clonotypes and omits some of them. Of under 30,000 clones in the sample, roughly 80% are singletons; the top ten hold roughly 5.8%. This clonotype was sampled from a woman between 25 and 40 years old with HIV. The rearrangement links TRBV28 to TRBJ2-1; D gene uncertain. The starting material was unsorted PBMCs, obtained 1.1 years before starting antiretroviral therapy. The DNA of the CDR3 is TGTGCAAGTGGTTCCTACAATGAGCAGTTCTTC. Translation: CASGSYNEQFF. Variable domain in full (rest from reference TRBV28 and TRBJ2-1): DVKVTQSSRYLVKRTGEKVFLECVQDMDHENMFWYRQDPGLGLRLIYFSYDVKMKEKGDIPEGYSVSREKKERFSLILESASTNQTSMYLCASGSYNEQFFGPGTRLTVL.